Below are 12 T cell receptor beta chains sequenced from a single sample in a study of shared clonotypes between healthy human individuals. The data were produced by immunoSEQ multiplex PCR, yet TCRdb's version contains in-frame clones alone and is incomplete. The data hold about 100,000 clones, with 55% to 70% observed a single time. The source material was memory CD8+ T cells sorted from blood. Noted subset: CD45RO+ cells pooled with CCR7-negative TemRA cells. The receptor source for this set is a woman aged 25 to 45 in good health.

The table lists this clone with a count of one. V gene TRBV29-1 combines with J gene TRBJ1-1; D remains unclear. CDR3 length: 13 amino acids. In germline, CDR1 is SQVTM, CDR2 ANQGSEA. Trimming removed 7 bases from V and 0 bases from J, with 12 bases in between. CDR3 sequence: CSASAGMNTEAFF. The CDR3 DNA reads as TGCAGCGCGTCCGCAGGAATGAACACTGAAGCTTTCTTT.

The chain carries TRBV21-1 and TRBJ2-1; TRBD2, the table's D call, lacks a check against the DNA. TRBV21-1 is given as a pseudogene. The CDR3 has 17 amino acids. Written as DNA, the CDR3 is TGTGCCAGCAGCAAAGGGGCTAGCGGGACGAACGACAATGAGCAGTTCTTC. Its protein product is CASSKGASGTNDNEQFF.

The J gene is TRBJ2-6, the V gene TRBV2, with unresolved D. Trimming took 6 bases from V and 2 from J, leaving 17 bases between them. This CDR3 is built from 17 residues. Germline V gene lookup returns CDR1 SNHLY and CDR2 FYNNEI. The CDR3 protein is CASSASVGVTGANVLTF. Here the CDR3 DNA reads TGTGCCAGCAGCGCAAGCGTGGGTGTAACTGGGGCCAACGTCCTGACTTTC.

This clone was observed many times. The rearrangement links TRBV2 to TRBJ2-7; 8 bases map to TRBD1. The CDR3 contains 14 residues. Unmatched junction bases numbered 4, after V lost 4 bases and J lost 2 bases. Germline CDR1 reads SNHLY; CDR2 reads FYNNEI. This CDR3 reads CASSATGGAYEQYF. The CDR3 region has the DNA TGTGCCAGCAGTGCTACAGGGGGAGCCTACGAGCAGTACTTC.

About this clone itself: The sample contains more than one DNA sequence encoding this CDR3. The gene calls are TRBV27 and TRBJ2-7; 8 bases fit TRBD1. Germline V CDR1 and CDR2: MNHEY, SMNVEV (reference sequence). Trimming cost V 6 bases and J 3 bases; bases outside gene matches: 4. The CDR3 is 13 amino acids. CDR3 amino acids: CASRPGTGYEQYF. DNA for the CDR3: TGTGCCAGCAGACCAGGGACAGGCTACGAGCAGTACTTC.

This clone showed up just once. The rearrangement uses TRBV4-2 and TRBJ2-7, with D possibly being TRBD2 (6 bases). The ends were cut back, 5 bases at V and 5 bases at J, with 19 bases in the middle. This CDR3 is built from 15 residues. Germline lookup yields CDR1 LGHNA and CDR2 YNFKEQ. The CDR3 region is CASSTGGETVHEQYF. DNA for the CDR3: TGTGCCAGCAGCACCGGGGGTGAGACCGTTCACGAGCAGTACTTC.

This chain joins TRBV14 and TRBJ1-4; D perhaps matches TRBD1 (6 bases). The germline V gene has CDR1 SGHDN and CDR2 FVKESK. Trimming removed 3 bases at V and 8 bases at J, with 28 bases between. The CDR3 loop spans 19 amino acids. The CDR3 DNA reads as TGTGCCAGCAGCCAGTTTAAACCACAGGGACGTGTCATAAGCGAAAAACTGTTTTTT. Translation: CASSQFKPQGRVISEKLFF.

This clone appeared a few times. The chain uses TRBV5-1 and TRBJ2-7; D is uncertain. Germline V gives CDR1 SGHRS, CDR2 YFSETQ. V lost 0 bases and J 6 bases, leaving 10 bases between the germline ends. The CDR3 is 13 residues long. CDR3 protein: CASSLDLTGEQYF. For the CDR3, the DNA is TGCGCCAGCAGCTTGGATTTAACGGGCGAGCAGTACTTC.

CDR3 sequence: CASSLAGYQETQYF. The CDR3 DNA reads as TGTGCCAGCAGCTTAGCAGGGTATCAAGAGACCCAGTACTTC. The J gene is TRBJ2-5, the V gene TRBV11-2, with D maybe TRBD1 (5 bases). V lost 1 base, J lost 2 bases, and 8 bases lay in between. In germline, CDR1 is SGHAT, CDR2 FQNNGV. The CDR3 has 14 residues.

On this clone: Other DNA sequences in the sample encode the same CDR3. This chain links TRBV19 with TRBJ1-1; 8 nucleotides agree with TRBD1. There are 13 residues in the CDR3. Germline V lookup: CDR1 LNHDA, CDR2 SQIVND (reference sequence). V trimming: 9 bases; J trimming: 2 bases; junction bases outside the gene matches: 5. The CDR3 DNA reads as TGTGCCAGCAAGGACAGGGATAACACTGAAGCTTTCTTT. As protein: CASKDRDNTEAFF.

The chain recombines TRBV28 with TRBJ2-7, with 9 bases identical to TRBD2. There are 13 residues in the CDR3. CDR1 MDHEN and CDR2 SYDVKM come from the germline V gene. V was pared by 8 bases and J by 3 bases, with 5 bases of the junction left unmatched. The CDR3 region is CASGVSGSYEQYF. The CDR3 DNA reads as TGTGCCAGCGGGGTTAGCGGGAGCTACGAGCAGTACTTC.

Relative to its sample, this clone is large. As DNA, the CDR3 is TGTGCCAGCACCTCCCGCCGGGAGGATTACGGAGATGAGCAGTTCTTC. Translated: CASTSRREDYGDEQFF. The genes are TRBV28 and TRBJ2-1; 7 bases align to TRBD2. Germline V gene sequence: CDR1 MDHEN, CDR2 SYDVKM. The CDR3 totals 16 residues. The junction had 17 bases not matched to a gene; V was cut back by 7 bases and J by 8 bases.